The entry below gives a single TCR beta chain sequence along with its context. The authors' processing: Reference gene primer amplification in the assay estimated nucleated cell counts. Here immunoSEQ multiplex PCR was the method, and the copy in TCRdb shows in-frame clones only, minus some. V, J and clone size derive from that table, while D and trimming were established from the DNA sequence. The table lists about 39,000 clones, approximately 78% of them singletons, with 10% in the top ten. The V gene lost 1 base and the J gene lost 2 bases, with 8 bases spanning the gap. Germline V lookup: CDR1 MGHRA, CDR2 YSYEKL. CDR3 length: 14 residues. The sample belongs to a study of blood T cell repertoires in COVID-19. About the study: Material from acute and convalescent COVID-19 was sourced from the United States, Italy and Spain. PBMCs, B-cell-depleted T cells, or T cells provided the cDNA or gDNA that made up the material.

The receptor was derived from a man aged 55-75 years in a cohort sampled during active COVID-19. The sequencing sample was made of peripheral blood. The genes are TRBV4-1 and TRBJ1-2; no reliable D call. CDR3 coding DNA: TGCGCCAGCAGCCAAGTTGGCAGGAACTATGGCTACACCTTC. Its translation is CASSQVGRNYGYTF.